The 27 T cell receptor beta chains listed next were all sequenced from one sample in a study of CD8 T cells in Susac syndrome. The authors reverse transcribed roughly 0.45 to 1 ug RNA with random hexamers. TCRdb reprocessed the immunoSEQ multiplex PCR reads via MiXCR and lists one record per CDR3 protein. The sample includes roughly 130,000 distinct CDR3 sequences, roughly 95% of them seen just once. The material sequenced was CD4+ T cells from PBMCs. The receptor source for this set is a human donor in good health.

This chain uses TRBV25-1 with TRBJ1-5; D ambiguous. There are 12 residues in the CDR3. Germline lookup yields CDR1 MGHDK and CDR2 SYGVNS. V was cut by 5 bases and J by 0 bases, with 2 bases left in between. The CDR3: CASSNSNQPQHF. The CDR3 DNA sequence: TGTGCCAGCAGTAATAGCAATCAGCCCCAGCATTTT.

The J gene is TRBJ2-2, the V gene TRBV5-1, with D possibly matching TRBD2 (6 bases). Trimming removed 6 bases from V and 5 bases from J, with 20 bases in between. CDR1 and CDR2 from the germline V gene are SGHRS and YFSETQ. The CDR3 has 16 residues. CDR3 region: CASTTAFSGTTGELFF. CDR3 DNA: TGCGCCAGCACAACCGCCTTTAGCGGAACAACCGGGGAGCTGTTTTTT. Filled out from reference TRBV5-1 and TRBJ2-2, the complete variable domain reads KAGVTQTPRYLIKTRGQQVTLSCSPISGHRSVSWYQQTPGQGLQFLFEYFSETQRNKGNFPGRFSGRQFSNSRSEMNVSTLELGDSALYLCASTTAFSGTTGELFFGEGSRLTVL.

CDR3 sequence: CASSPSINTDRGSLYEQYF. The CDR3 DNA reads as TGTGCCAGCTCACCAAGTATCAATACGGACAGGGGGTCCCTCTACGAGCAGTACTTC. V and J are TRBV18 and TRBJ2-7, with 10 bases identical to TRBD1. This CDR3 has 19 residues. V trimming: 2 bases; J trimming: 3 bases; junction bases outside the gene matches: 16. CDR1 is KGHSH and CDR2 is LQKENI in the germline V gene.

J is TRBJ2-3 and V is TRBV29-1; D is perhaps TRBD1 (5 bases). Per the germline V gene, CDR1 is SQVTM and CDR2 is ANQGSEA. The CDR3 has 11 amino acids. Trimming shortened V by 4 bases and J by 4 bases, and 6 bases separated the two germline ends. For the CDR3, the DNA is TGCAGCGTTGGGACACCAGATACGCAGTATTTT. Encoded protein: CSVGTPDTQYF.

V gene TRBV5-6 combines with J gene TRBJ2-2; weak D call: TRBD2 (6 bases). CDR1 and CDR2 from the germline V gene are SGHDT and YYEEEE. This CDR3 is built from 16 residues. Trimming removed 2 bases at V and 4 bases at J, with 15 bases between. The CDR3 sequence is CASSFRDSRPTGELFF. The CDR3 coding sequence is TGTGCCAGCAGCTTCCGGGACTCCCGGCCCACCGGGGAGCTGTTTTTT.

The rearrangement joins TRBV28 to TRBJ2-7; 12 bases are a match to TRBD2. Looked up from germline, CDR1 is MDHEN and CDR2 is SYDVKM. V was clipped by 11 bases and J by 1 base; unmatched bases: 12. This CDR3 is built from 16 residues. The CDR3 nucleotides are TGTGCCGGCGGGGCTCTAGCGGGAGGGATATCCTACGAGCAGTACTTC. Residues: CAGGALAGGISYEQYF.

Remarks on this clonotype: The junction shows a germline mismatch at one end, possibly a read error. The V and J genes are TRBV12-3 or TRBV12-4 and TRBJ1-3; D gene ambiguous. The CDR3 length is 15 residues. CDR3 residues: CASSFAENSENTIYF. CDR3 in DNA: TGTGCCAGCAGTTTTGCAGAAAACTCTGAAAACACCATATATTTT.

The rearrangement uses TRBV5-1 and TRBJ2-2; D gene unclear. CDR3 length equals 15 residues. The germline V and J ends were trimmed by 0 bases and 2 bases, with 8 bases remaining between them. The germline gives CDR1 SGHRS, CDR2 YFSETQ. CDR3 DNA sequence: TGCGCCAGCAGCTTGGTTTTGATAAACACCGGGGAGCTGTTTTTT. Translation gives CASSLVLINTGELFF.

The chain joins TRBV7-9 to TRBJ1-1, with D possibly being TRBD1 (6 bases). CDR3 length equals 15 residues. CDR1 is SEHNR, CDR2 FQNEAQ, per germline (reference sequence). Trimming removed 5 bases from V and 0 bases from J, with 13 bases in between. In DNA, the CDR3 is TGTGCCAGCAGCCCCTTGACAGGACTGAACACTGAAGCTTTCTTT. Its protein product is CASSPLTGLNTEAFF.

The V call is TRBV13, the J call TRBJ1-4, with 8 bases aligning to TRBD1. The ends lost 5 bases at V and 8 bases at J; junction bases unmatched: 7. The V gene's germline CDR1 is PRHDT and CDR2 FYEKMQ (reference sequence). This CDR3 has 14 residues. The CDR3, as DNA: TGTGCCAGCAGCCTCGACAGGGGTGGAGAAAAACTGTTTTTT. The encoded protein is CASSLDRGGEKLFF.

V gene TRBV27 combines with J gene TRBJ2-4, with D possibly matching TRBD2 (5 bases). CDR1 and CDR2 from the germline V gene are MNHEY and SMNVEV (reference sequence). The CDR3 loop spans 13 amino acids. The V end lost 8 bases, the J end lost 3 bases, and 11 bases lay between the germline ends. The CDR3, as DNA: TGTGCCAGCCGGGAATTAGTCAAAAACATTCAGTACTTC. Translated, it gives CASRELVKNIQYF.

The chain has TRBV12-3 or TRBV12-4 and TRBJ1-1; 7 bases agree with TRBD1. The CDR3 length is 15 residues. V trimming: 5 bases; J trimming: 4 bases; junction bases outside the gene matches: 10. The CDR3 loop is CASSPRQGGSTEAFF. The CDR3 nucleotides read TGTGCCAGCAGTCCTCGACAGGGCGGCAGCACTGAAGCTTTCTTT.

The genes are TRBV20-1 and TRBJ1-2; TRBD1 matches at 11 bases. The CDR3 loop spans 13 amino acids. With V trimmed by 5 bases and J by 7 bases, 6 bases remained unmatched. CDR1 DFQATT and CDR2 SNEGSKA come from the germline V gene (reference sequence). The CDR3 DNA follows: TGCAGTGCTGGGGACAGGGGGATTGGTGGCTACACCTTC. Translating it yields CSAGDRGIGGYTF.

This clonotype was seen once. The V gene is TRBV5-1, the J gene TRBJ2-7; D possibly corresponds to TRBD2 (6 bases). The CDR3 length is 15 residues. Germline CDR1 is SGHRS and CDR2 is YFSETQ. The V gene lost 4 bases and the J gene lost 0 bases, with 14 bases spanning the gap. The DNA of the CDR3 is TGCGCCAGCAGCAAGACTAGAGAGAGCTCCTACGAGCAGTACTTC. Protein product: CASSKTRESSYEQYF.

This clonotype occurred once. The chain recombines TRBV11-2 with TRBJ1-2; the D gene is possibly TRBD1 (6 bases). Germline CDR1 and CDR2: SGHAT and FQNNGV. This CDR3 has 13 amino acids. Deletions cut 3 bases from V and 8 bases from J, with 13 bases between. The CDR3 is CASSFPGGGGYTF. CDR3 DNA sequence: TGTGCCAGCAGCTTCCCCGGGGGCGGGGGCTACACCTTC.

A single count supports this clonotype. The chain carries TRBV7-9 and TRBJ2-1, with TRBD2 matching over 8 bases. Germline V CDR1 and CDR2: SEHNR, FQNEAQ (reference sequence). V gave up 5 bases and J gave up 4 bases; unmatched junction bases: 10. The CDR3 is 16 residues long. CDR3 in amino acids: CASSLSGSNSYNEQFF. As DNA, the CDR3 is TGTGCCAGCAGCCTAAGCGGGAGTAATTCTTACAATGAGCAGTTCTTC.

In DNA, the CDR3 is TGCAGCGTTCAGGACAGCTCCTATCAGCCCCAGCATTTT. It codes for CSVQDSSYQPQHF. The chain is built from TRBV29-1 and TRBJ1-5; possibly TRBD1 for D (6 bases). Trimming removed 5 bases at V and 5 bases at J, with 13 bases between. The germline V gene has CDR1 SQVTM and CDR2 ANQGSEA. The length of the CDR3 is 13 residues. Using reference TRBV29-1 and TRBJ1-5 for the parts outside the CDR3, the full variable domain is SAVISQKPSRDICQRGTSLTIQCQVDSQVTMMFWYRQQPGQSLTLIATANQGSEATYESGFVIDKFPISRPNLTFSTLTVSNMSPEDSSIYLCSVQDSSYQPQHFGDGTRLSIL.

The V and J genes are TRBV5-4 and TRBJ2-4; D is unresolved. Per the germline V gene, CDR1 is SGHNT and CDR2 is YYREEE (reference sequence). This CDR3 has 13 residues. The V and J ends lost 4 bases and 1 base respectively, with 6 bases between them. The CDR3 DNA reads as TGTGCCAGCAGCCCCGAGGCCAAAAACATTCAGTACTTC. Translated, it gives CASSPEAKNIQYF.

This clonotype has a single count. V usage is TRBV28 and J usage is TRBJ2-7; D is unclear. Germline-derived CDR1 and CDR2 are MDHEN and SYDVKM. This CDR3 region has 11 residues. Trimming removed 7 bases from V and 3 bases from J, with 7 bases in between. As DNA, the CDR3 is TGTGCCAGCAAGTCCGGCTACGAGCAGTACTTC. It is translated as CASKSGYEQYF.

The genes are TRBV3-1 and TRBJ1-2; unclear D gene. Germline lookup yields CDR1 LGHDT and CDR2 YNNKEL (reference sequence). V shed 4 bases and J shed 2 bases, with 8 bases lying between them. The length of the CDR3 is 13 residues. CDR3 in amino acids: CASSRTNNYGYTF. For the CDR3, the DNA is TGTGCCAGCAGCCGCACCAACAACTATGGCTACACCTTC. The variable domain in full, completed from reference TRBV3-1 and TRBJ1-2, reads DTAVSQTPKYLVTQMGNDKSIKCEQNLGHDTMYWYKQDSKKFLKIMFSYNNKELIINETVPNRFSPKSPDKAHLNLHINSLELGDSAVYFCASSRTNNYGYTFGSGTRLTVV.

This chain joins TRBV18 and TRBJ2-7, with D possibly matching TRBD2 (6 bases). Germline V CDR1 and CDR2: KGHSH, LQKENI. V lost 3 bases and J lost 4, with 13 bases in between. The CDR3 length is 14 residues. The CDR3 is CASSPWRARYEQYF. The DNA for the CDR3 is TGTGCCAGCTCACCCTGGAGGGCAAGATACGAGCAGTACTTC.

The gene calls are TRBV30 and TRBJ2-7, with 14 positions matching TRBD2. This CDR3 region has 17 residues. Germline loops: CDR1 GTSNPN, CDR2 SVGIG (reference sequence). The J segment lost 4 bases and the V segment lost 0 bases, leaving 8 bases of the junction unmatched. CDR3 region: CAWSVGRTSGRFYEQYF. The CDR3 DNA is TGTGCCTGGAGTGTAGGTCGGACTAGCGGGAGGTTTTACGAGCAGTACTTC.

This chain connects TRBV20-1 to TRBJ2-7, with 8 bases aligning to TRBD1. The length of the CDR3 is 12 residues. Germline lookup yields CDR1 DFQATT and CDR2 SNEGSKA (reference sequence). V shed 4 bases and J 4 bases; nucleotides not matched to a gene: 3. CDR3 in DNA: TGCAGTGCTACCAGGGGGCAATACGAGCAGTACTTC. Protein: CSATRGQYEQYF.

DNA of the CDR3: TGTGCCAGCAGCCAGGGGAATCAGAACGAGCAGTACTTC. This translates into CASSQGNQNEQYF. This sequence joins TRBV2 and TRBJ2-7; the D gene is possibly TRBD1 (6 bases). Germline V gene sequence: CDR1 SNHLY, CDR2 FYNNEI. The CDR3 is 13 residues long. V gave up 6 bases and J gave up 5 bases, with 14 bases separating them.

The chain recombines TRBV19 with TRBJ2-1, with D tentatively TRBD2 (6 bases). The CDR3 totals 15 residues. V was shortened by 2 bases and J by 10 bases, with 18 bases between the two germline ends. The V gene's germline CDR1 is LNHDA and CDR2 SQIVND (reference sequence). The chain's CDR3 is CASSIRDSLLGEQFF. The CDR3 DNA follows: TGTGCCAGTAGTATACGGGACTCGCTCTTGGGGGAGCAGTTCTTC. Combining the CDR3 with reference TRBV19 and TRBJ2-1 gives the whole variable domain DGGITQSPKYLFRKEGQNVTLSCEQNLNHDAMYWYRQDPGQGLRLIYYSQIVNDFQKGDIAEGYSVSREKKESFPLTVTSAQKNPTAFYLCASSIRDSLLGEQFFGPGTRLTVL.

DNA of the CDR3: TGCGCCAGCAGCTTGATCCCGATAGCGGGAGGAGGCACCGGGGAGCTGTTTTTT. This sequence encodes CASSLIPIAGGGTGELFF. This chain uses TRBV5-1 with TRBJ2-2, with 10 bases lining up with TRBD2. Germline V CDR1 and CDR2: SGHRS, YFSETQ. The CDR3 extends over 18 amino acids. V trimming: 1 base; J trimming: 4 bases; junction bases outside the gene matches: 10.

V usage is TRBV29-1 and J usage is TRBJ1-5; D remains unclear. This CDR3 comprises 13 residues. Germline V lookup: CDR1 SQVTM, CDR2 ANQGSEA. With 6 bases removed from V and 5 bases from J, the gap between germline ends came to 14 bases. CDR3 in amino acids: CSVRMGSDQPQHF. DNA for the CDR3: TGCAGCGTCCGAATGGGGTCGGATCAGCCCCAGCATTTT.